This T cell receptor (beta chain) was obtained from a study of OX40 agonist ivuxolimab in advanced cancers. Of note for this clone: The antigen remains undetermined.

Assay: immunoSEQ multiplex PCR; the TCRdb copy retains only in-frame clones and omits some. The data show almost 90,000 clones, with 80% to 90% seen just once and 1.5% to 2% held by the top ten. This CDR3 is built from 14 residues. Germline V gene data show CDR1 as LNHDA and CDR2 as SQIVND (reference sequence). The V end was cut by 5 bases, the J end by 4 bases, with 14 bases between. Study results and caveats: Clonal expansion by week 6 occurred in CD4+ and CD8+ blood T cells (at 0.1 to 3.0 mg/kg).

The specimen comprised CD4+ or CD8+ T cells sorted from blood, sampled in a trial of the OX40 agonist ivuxolimab. This rearrangement joins TRBV19 to TRBJ2-5, with a possible D match to TRBD2 (5 bases). The receptor comes from an adult with an advanced solid tumor such as melanoma, head and neck, liver or kidney cancer. The CDR3 nucleotides read TGTGCCAGTAGTTTGGGGAGTTCGCCAGAGACCCAGTACTTC. Amino acid sequence: CASSLGSSPETQYF.